These 4 T cell receptor beta chains were all obtained from the same sample, sequenced in a study of cytomegalovirus exposure and HLA in healthy donors. Produced via immunoSEQ multiplex PCR; TCRdb's table is partial and in-frame only. The sample lists more than 95,000 clones, more than 85% occurring once. The sequenced sample was PBMCs. The receptors stem from a woman under 30 in good health and CMV-seropositive.

This chain's CDR3 is CASTQGRAGELFF. CDR3 nucleotide sequence: TGTGCCAGCACGCAGGGGCGGGCCGGGGAGCTGTTTTTT. V and J are TRBV6-5 and TRBJ2-2, with D possibly being TRBD1 (6 bases). The CDR3 runs 13 residues. Per germline, CDR1 MNHEY and CDR2 SVGAGI. V was clipped by 7 bases and J by 6 bases, with 12 bases between them.

V gene TRBV12-5 combines with J gene TRBJ1-6; 7 bases fit TRBD1. This CDR3 is built from 14 residues. In germline, CDR1 is LGHNT, CDR2 FRNRAP. V trimming: 7 bases; J trimming: 10 bases; junction bases outside the gene matches: 10. The CDR3 loop is CASAERQGRSPLHF. CDR3 nucleotides: TGTGCTAGTGCCGAACGACAGGGAAGGTCACCCCTCCACTTT.

V gene TRBV2 combines with J gene TRBJ1-1; tentatively, D is TRBD1 (5 bases). The CDR3 is 13 amino acids. Per the germline V gene, CDR1 is SNHLY and CDR2 is FYNNEI. V was clipped by 11 bases and J by 4 bases, with 17 bases between them. DNA for the CDR3: TGTGCCGGTAGGGTGGGGGGAAGCACTGAAGCTTTCTTT. Translated: CAGRVGGSTEAFF.

V is TRBV6-6 and J is TRBJ2-7, with D perhaps TRBD2 (6 bases). The V end lost 3 bases, the J end lost 0 bases, and 15 bases lay between the germline ends. Germline lookup yields CDR1 MNHNY and CDR2 SVGAGI (reference sequence). The CDR3 sequence is 16 residues long. The CDR3 here is CASSYGAGPSSYEQYF. Written as DNA, the CDR3 is TGTGCCAGCAGTTATGGGGCGGGGCCGAGCTCCTACGAGCAGTACTTC.